A selection of T cell receptor beta chains follows, all from one sample in a study of immune evolution from preneoplasia to lung adenocarcinoma. Produced via immunoSEQ multiplex PCR; TCRdb's table is partial and in-frame only. The top ten clones hold about 3% of a sample with approximately 4,100 clones, roughly 83% of them seen once. Material: FFPE minimally invasive lung adenocarcinoma tissue. The receptor source for this set is a person between 55 and 70 years old with lung adenocarcinoma. The CDR3 runs from the conserved cysteine through the conserved F or W. A D gene is named only where the DNA matches it firmly. Size tells how often a clone was seen (once, few, many) or the class of an expanded clone, and some rows leave it out.

j_call	clone_size	d_call	v_call	cdr3_aa	cdr3_nt
TRBJ2-1	.	TRBD1	TRBV2	CASSLTRDRGFF	TGTGCCAGCAGTCTTACCCGGGACAGGGGTTTCTTC
TRBJ2-7	.	TRBD1	TRBV6-1	CASSPFTGQGYEQYF	TGTGCCAGCAGCCCCTTTACGGGACAGGGCTACGAGCAGTACTTC
TRBJ1-1	.	.	TRBV5-1	CASRGGTEAFF	TGCGCCAGCAGGGGAGGCACTGAAGCTTTCTTT
TRBJ2-1	.	TRBD2	TRBV5-1	CASSPGSGSSYNERFF	TGCGCCAGCAGCCCGGGGAGCGGGAGCTCCTACAATGAGCGGTTCTTC
TRBJ2-1	.	.	TRBV11-3	CASSLDHGTSYNEQFF	TGTGCCAGCAGCTTAGACCACGGAACTAGCTACAATGAGCAGTTCTTC
TRBJ1-2	.	.	TRBV7-9	CASSLAGPGQVDKVF	TGTGCCAGCAGCTTAGCGGGCCCAGGACAAGTTGATAAAGTCTTC
TRBJ1-1	.	.	TRBV7-3	CASSLNGAMDTEAFF	TGTGCCAGCAGCTTAAACGGGGCAATGGACACTGAAGCTTTCTTT
TRBJ2-2	.	.	TRBV11-3	CASSLRGINGELFF	TGTGCCAGCAGCTTACGCGGGATCAACGGGGAGCTGTTTTTT
TRBJ2-2	.	.	TRBV11-2	CASSSRQGPSAYVSGELFF	TGTGCCAGCAGCTCCCGACAGGGACCTAGCGCCTACGTCTCAGGGGAGCTGTTTTTT
TRBJ2-7	.	TRBD1	TRBV5-1	CASSLQDAGGEDRSYEQYF	TGCGCCAGCAGCTTGCAGGACGCAGGGGGCGAGGACCGCTCCTACGAGCAGTACTTC
TRBJ2-5	.	.	TRBV28	CASSPGPETQYF	TGTGCCAGCAGTCCGGGGCCGGAGACCCAGTACTTC
TRBJ1-5	.	.	TRBV2	CASSDGTPQQPQHF	TGTGCCAGCAGTGATGGAACCCCGCAGCAGCCCCAGCATTTT
TRBJ2-2	.	TRBD1	TRBV11-2	CASSLRGHTGELFF	TGTGCCAGCAGCTTAAGGGGGCACACCGGGGAGCTGTTTTTT
TRBJ2-7	.	.	TRBV30	CAWTLSVAHSYEQYF	TGTGCCTGGACCCTGTCCGTCGCCCATTCCTACGAGCAGTACTTC
TRBJ1-1	once	.	TRBV29-1	CSVAFGSNTEAFF	TGCAGCGTTGCTTTTGGCAGCAACACTGAAGCTTTCTTT
TRBJ2-1	.	TRBD2	TRBV5-6	CASSSGRAGEQFF	TGTGCCAGCAGCTCCGGGAGGGCCGGTGAGCAGTTCTTC
TRBJ2-1	.	TRBD2	TRBV11-2	CASSLGSHSGPSGDEQFF	TGTGCCAGCAGCTTAGGCTCCCATAGCGGGCCGAGCGGCGATGAGCAGTTCTTC
TRBJ1-4	.	.	TRBV2	CASKGNQLDNEKLFF	TGTGCCAGCAAGGGGAACCAACTTGATAATGAAAAACTGTTTTTT
TRBJ1-3	once	.	TRBV28	CATRPYSGNTIYF	TGTGCCACTAGGCCCTACTCTGGAAACACCATATATTTT
TRBJ1-4	once	TRBD1	TRBV6-8	CASSYRSPGQPNEKLFF	TGTGCCAGCAGTTACCGTTCCCCGGGACAGCCTAATGAAAAACTGTTTTTT
TRBJ2-3	.	.	TRBV11-3	CASSLQDLTDTQYF	TGTGCCAGCAGCTTACAGGACTTAACAGATACGCAGTATTTT
TRBJ1-1	.	.	TRBV18	CASSKNEPEAFF	TGTGCCAGCTCAAAAAACGAGCCTGAAGCTTTCTTT
TRBJ1-5	.	.	TRBV6-1	CASSEAGTPYSNQPQHF	TGTGCCAGCAGTGAAGCTGGGACCCCATATAGCAATCAGCCCCAGCATTTT
TRBJ2-1	.	.	TRBV20-1	CSARDLQLVF	TGCAGTGCTAGAGACCTTCAGTTGGTCTTC
TRBJ1-5	.	.	TRBV28	CASSTGGGSYQPQHF	TGTGCCAGCAGTACCGGGGGAGGCAGTTATCAGCCCCAGCATTTT
TRBJ1-2	.	TRBD1	TRBV19	CASSPLITTGGSVANYGYTF	TGTGCCAGTAGCCCGCTCATTACTACAGGGGGCTCCGTTGCTAACTATGGCTACACCTTC
TRBJ1-6	.	.	TRBV25-1	CASSDFNRRNSPLHF	TGTGCCAGCAGTGATTTTAACAGAAGGAATTCACCCCTCCACTTT
TRBJ2-7	.	.	TRBV28	CASSPEGPRRYF	TGTGCCAGCAGTCCAGAGGGGCCCCGGAGGTACTTC
TRBJ2-3	.	.	TRBV7-2	CASSLTLGTDTQYF	TGTGCCAGCAGCTTAACTCTGGGCACAGATACGCAGTATTTT
TRBJ2-5	.	TRBD2	TRBV2	CASRSFGRARGETQYF	TGTGCCAGCAGGTCGTTCGGGAGGGCCCGCGGGGAGACCCAGTACTTC
TRBJ2-7	.	TRBD2	TRBV9	CASSGLAGGRGEQYF	TGTGCCAGCAGCGGACTAGCGGGAGGGAGAGGCGAGCAGTACTTC
TRBJ2-7	once	TRBD1	TRBV7-8	CASIPQALGQGHEQYF	TGTGCCAGCATCCCACAAGCCCTAGGACAGGGTCACGAGCAGTACTTC
TRBJ2-2	.	.	TRBV2	CASRLDRTGELFF	TGTGCCAGCAGGTTGGACAGAACCGGGGAGCTGTTTTTT